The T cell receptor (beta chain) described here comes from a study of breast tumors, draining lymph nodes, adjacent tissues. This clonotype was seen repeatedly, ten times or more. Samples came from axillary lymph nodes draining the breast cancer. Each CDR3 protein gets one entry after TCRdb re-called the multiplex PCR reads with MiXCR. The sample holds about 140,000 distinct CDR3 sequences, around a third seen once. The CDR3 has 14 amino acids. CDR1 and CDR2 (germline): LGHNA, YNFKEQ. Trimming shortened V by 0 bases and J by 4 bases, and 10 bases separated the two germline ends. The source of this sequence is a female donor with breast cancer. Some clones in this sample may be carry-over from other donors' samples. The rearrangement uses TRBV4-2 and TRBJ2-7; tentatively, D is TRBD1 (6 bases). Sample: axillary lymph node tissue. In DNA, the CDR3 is TGTGCCAGCAGCCAAGATGTAGGACAGTACGAGCAGTACTTC. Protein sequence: CASSQDVGQYEQYF.